The 13 T cell receptor beta chains presented below share a single source sample, sequenced in a study of blood T cells in healthy people across ages. Alongside a J-beta primer mix, a sample-barcoded 5' primer served in a second PCR lasting roughly 6 to 11 cycles. Using its own MiXCR run on the 5' RACE reads, TCRdb lists one record per CDR3 protein. This table holds about 1.4 million distinct CDR3 sequences, approximately 59% found once. Sequencing was carried out using blood. These receptors all come from a man younger than 30 in good health.

This sequence joins TRBV6-1 and TRBJ2-1; D gene ambiguous. V lost 1 base, J lost 15 bases, and 10 bases lay in between. The V gene's germline CDR1 is MNHNS and CDR2 SASEGT. CDR3 length equals 11 residues. The CDR3 sequence: CASSEDRSGFF. CDR3 in DNA: TGTGCCAGCAGTGAAGATAGGTCAGGGTTCTTC.

This chain links TRBV4-1 with TRBJ2-7; TRBD2 matches at 10 bases. The J call is doubtful: the DNA matches TRBJ2-5 better. The CDR3 covers 16 residues. Germline V lookup: CDR1 MGHRA, CDR2 YSYEKL. The CDR3 sequence is CASSHDPSGSEETQYF. DNA of the CDR3: TGCGCCAGCAGCCACGATCCTAGCGGGAGTGAAGAGACCCAGTACTTC.

V is TRBV19 and J is TRBJ2-5; D tentatively reads TRBD1 or TRBD2 (5 bases each). Looked up from germline, CDR1 is LNHDA and CDR2 is SQIVND (reference sequence). The length of the CDR3 is 15 residues. Trimming took off 9 bases at V and 6 bases at J, with 23 bases between the two ends. The CDR3 loop reads CASKPGRELWQTQYF. CDR3 in DNA: TGTGCCAGCAAACCGGGACGCGAATTGTGGCAGACCCAGTACTTC.

The CDR3 here is CASSRRGREPQHF. CDR3 in DNA: TGTGCCAGCTCTAGACGGGGGAGGGAGCCCCAGCATTTT. The genes are TRBV12-3 or TRBV12-4 and TRBJ1-5; a weak D match, TRBD1 (5 bases). Trimming stripped 8 bases from V and 8 bases from J, with 16 bases between. CDR3 size: 13 residues.

The V call is TRBV27, the J call TRBJ2-3, with unresolved D. CDR1 and CDR2 (germline): MNHEY, SMNVEV (reference sequence). The CDR3 has 10 residues. V was pared by 9 bases and J by 6 bases, with 7 bases between. CDR3 sequence: CARVGDTQYF. CDR3 in DNA: TGTGCCAGGGTTGGGGATACGCAGTATTTT.

The V call is TRBV16, the J call TRBJ1-4, with D maybe TRBD1 (5 bases). Trimming stripped 4 bases from V and 5 bases from J, with 8 bases between. The CDR3 runs to 13 residues. Germline values: CDR1 KGHSY, CDR2 FQNENV. The CDR3 loop reads CASSRGRNEKLFF. DNA for the CDR3: TGTGCCAGCAGCCGGGGGAGAAATGAAAAACTGTTTTTT.

The rearrangement uses TRBV7-2 and TRBJ1-6; perhaps TRBD1 as D (5 bases). Germline V gives CDR1 SGHTA, CDR2 FQGNSA. The V end was cut by 4 bases, the J end by 5 bases, with 15 bases between. The CDR3 spans 16 residues. Written as DNA, the CDR3 is TGTGCCAGCAGCTCACATGCGGGACGTGATAATTCACCCCTCCACTTT. Translation gives CASSSHAGRDNSPLHF.

The rearrangement links TRBV20-1 to TRBJ2-4; D call uncertain. TRBJ2-7 matches the DNA end more closely, so the J call is doubtful. The CDR3 consists of 12 residues. CDR1 and CDR2 from the germline V gene are DFQATT and SNEGSKA (reference sequence). The CDR3 reads CSASDVGYEQYF. Written as DNA, the CDR3 is TGCAGTGCTTCGGACGTAGGGTACGAGCAGTACTTC.

The V call is TRBV12-3 or TRBV12-4, the J call TRBJ1-1; TRBD1 aligns across 8 bases. Losses at the gene ends were 7 bases for V and 9 bases for J; bases not matched to a gene: 7. The CDR3 has 12 amino acids. DNA for the CDR3: TGTGCCAGCACCGCGGACAGGGTGAAAGCTTTCTTT. Translation: CASTADRVKAFF.

The chain joins TRBV28 to TRBJ1-6, with D possibly matching TRBD1 (5 bases). The CDR3 loop spans 15 amino acids. CDR1 is MDHEN, CDR2 SYDVKM, per germline. The V gene lost 7 bases and the J gene lost 0 bases, with 10 bases spanning the gap. The CDR3 loop is CASNYRSSYNSPLHF. In nucleotides, the CDR3 is TGTGCCAGCAATTACAGGAGCTCCTATAATTCACCCCTCCACTTT.

This clonotype showed up just a few times. The chain has TRBV6-2 or TRBV6-3 and TRBJ2-5; 9 nucleotides agree with TRBD1. Near its end, the DNA agrees better with TRBJ2-7, so the J call may be wrong. Germline CDR1 MNHEY, CDR2 SVGEGT. The CDR3 has 16 amino acids. The CDR3 DNA reads TGTGCCAGCAGTTACTCGCCCGGGACAGGGCAATACGAGCAGTACTTC. Its protein product is CASSYSPGTGQYEQYF.

This clonotype was recorded only once. The chain employs TRBV7-9 and TRBJ2-5; 8 positions agree with TRBD1. The last part of the DNA fits TRBJ2-7 better; the J call may be wrong. Germline V gives CDR1 SEHNR, CDR2 FQNEAQ (reference sequence). This CDR3 has 18 amino acids. In DNA, the CDR3 is TGTGCCAGCAGCTTAGTGTCATTGGTTGGACAGGGTAGTTACGAGCAGTACTTC. Translated, it gives CASSLVSLVGQGSYEQYF.

The sample holds a few counts of this clonotype. This sequence joins TRBV29-1 and TRBJ1-4; D possibly corresponds to TRBD1 (5 bases). The V gene's germline CDR1 is SQVTM and CDR2 ANQGSEA. This CDR3 is 13 amino acids long. Trimming took 7 bases from V and 4 from J, leaving 13 bases between them. The CDR3 nucleotides read TGCAGCGCGGGAGGGGTCAATAATGAAAAACTGTTTTTT. Residues: CSAGGVNNEKLFF.